This is a list of T cell receptor beta chains from one sample in a study of regulatory T cells in long-lasting Graves disease. TCRdb re-called the multiplex PCR reads through MiXCR, storing one row per CDR3 protein. This table holds around 400,000 distinct CDR3 sequences, about 15% found once. This sample also belongs to another study, concerning T cells in Graves' hyperthyroidism and ophthalmopathy.

Sequences were derived from peripheral blood mononuclear cells (PBMCs), sampled at new diagnosis, from a patient treated with antithyroid drugs. The receptors derive from a woman between 35 and 50 years old with Graves disease. The CDR3 runs from the conserved cysteine through the conserved F or W. Fields, in order: J gene, CDR3 length, clone size, D gene, V gene, CDR3 protein, CDR3 DNA. The D gene is left open where the match is weak. A row's size may be missing; if present it is once, few, many or a size class.

J gene: TRBJ2-3
CDR3 length: 15
clone size: many
D gene: TRBD2
V gene: TRBV13
CDR3 protein: CASSMTSGRTDTQYF
CDR3 DNA: TGTGCCAGCAGCATGACTAGCGGGAGAACAGATACGCAGTATTTT

J gene: TRBJ2-1
CDR3 length: 16
clone size: many
D gene: TRBD2
V gene: TRBV29-1
CDR3 protein: CSVDGLAGHKRVEQFF
CDR3 DNA: TGCAGCGTTGACGGTCTAGCGGGCCATAAAAGGGTGGAGCAGTTCTTC

J gene: TRBJ2-2
CDR3 length: 15
clone size: many
D gene: TRBD2
V gene: TRBV10-3
CDR3 protein: CAISELAGDTGELFF
CDR3 DNA: TGTGCCATCAGTGAGCTGGCGGGAGATACCGGGGAGCTGTTTTTT

J gene: TRBJ2-1
CDR3 length: 17
clone size: many
D gene: TRBD2
V gene: TRBV7-2
CDR3 protein: CASSPIAGPSSYNEQFF
CDR3 DNA: TGTGCCAGCAGCCCAATAGCGGGACCCAGCTCCTACAATGAGCAGTTCTTC

J gene: TRBJ2-5
CDR3 length: 15
clone size: many
D gene: TRBD1
V gene: TRBV24-1
CDR3 protein: CATSDYGQAQETQYF
CDR3 DNA: TGTGCCACCAGTGACTATGGACAGGCCCAAGAGACCCAGTACTTC

J gene: TRBJ2-1
CDR3 length: 16
clone size: few
D gene: -
V gene: TRBV20-1
CDR3 protein: CSAPSNLPGIHNEQFF
CDR3 DNA: TGCAGTGCTCCCTCAAACCTTCCGGGAATCCACAATGAGCAGTTCTTC

J gene: TRBJ1-3
CDR3 length: 13
clone size: few
D gene: TRBD1
V gene: TRBV12-3/TRBV12-4
CDR3 protein: CASSRDRGYTIYF
CDR3 DNA: TGTGCCAGCAGCCGGGACAGGGGATACACCATATATTTT

J gene: TRBJ1-5
CDR3 length: 15
clone size: -
D gene: TRBD1
V gene: TRBV15
CDR3 protein: CATSRDRGLRQPQHF
CDR3 DNA: TGTGCCACCAGCAGAGATAGGGGGCTGCGTCAGCCCCAGCATTTT

J gene: TRBJ2-5
CDR3 length: 13
clone size: many
D gene: -
V gene: TRBV2
CDR3 protein: CASKESSSETQYF
CDR3 DNA: TGTGCCAGCAAGGAGTCATCCTCGGAGACCCAGTACTTC

J gene: TRBJ2-7
CDR3 length: 13
clone size: few
D gene: TRBD2
V gene: TRBV20-1
CDR3 protein: CRPRAGGRYEQYF
CDR3 DNA: TGCAGACCCAGGGCGGGAGGCCGTTACGAGCAGTACTTC

J gene: TRBJ2-1
CDR3 length: 14
clone size: few
D gene: -
V gene: TRBV15
CDR3 protein: CATSRDQGNNEQFF
CDR3 DNA: TGTGCCACCAGCAGAGATCAGGGTAACAATGAGCAGTTCTTC

J gene: TRBJ2-1
CDR3 length: 17
clone size: few
D gene: -
V gene: TRBV28
CDR3 protein: CASSFFGGASSYNEQFF
CDR3 DNA: TGTGCCAGCAGTTTTTTCGGCGGGGCAAGCTCCTACAATGAGCAGTTCTTC

J gene: TRBJ2-3
CDR3 length: 17
clone size: -
D gene: TRBD2
V gene: TRBV6-2/TRBV6-3
CDR3 protein: CASRPSGPAGGSDTQYF
CDR3 DNA: TGTGCCAGCAGACCATCAGGTCCAGCGGGAGGATCAGATACGCAGTATTTT

J gene: TRBJ2-3
CDR3 length: 14
clone size: -
D gene: -
V gene: TRBV3-1
CDR3 protein: CVSSARTGTDTQYF
CDR3 DNA: TGTGTCAGCAGCGCCAGGACAGGCACAGATACGCAGTATTTT

J gene: TRBJ2-1
CDR3 length: 14
clone size: many
D gene: TRBD2
V gene: TRBV3-1
CDR3 protein: CASSRGLARNEQFF
CDR3 DNA: TGTGCCAGCAGCCGTGGACTAGCCCGTAATGAGCAGTTCTTC

J gene: TRBJ1-4
CDR3 length: 15
clone size: -
D gene: -
V gene: TRBV9
CDR3 protein: CASSVGGSPNEKLFF
CDR3 DNA: TGTGCCAGCAGCGTAGGAGGCAGCCCTAATGAAAAACTGTTTTTT

J gene: TRBJ2-1
CDR3 length: 17
clone size: many
D gene: -
V gene: TRBV3-1
CDR3 protein: CASSQPLWVGSYNEQFF
CDR3 DNA: TGTGCCAGCAGCCAACCCCTCTGGGTAGGGTCCTACAATGAGCAGTTCTTC

J gene: TRBJ2-2
CDR3 length: 16
clone size: -
D gene: TRBD1
V gene: TRBV4-2
CDR3 protein: CASSPRQGAGGGELFF
CDR3 DNA: TGTGCCAGCAGTCCCCGACAGGGGGCCGGAGGCGGGGAGCTGTTTTTT

J gene: TRBJ2-1
CDR3 length: 18
clone size: many
D gene: TRBD2
V gene: TRBV25-1
CDR3 protein: CASSEYFPTSGRGNEQFF
CDR3 DNA: TGTGCCAGCAGTGAATATTTCCCGACTAGCGGGAGGGGCAATGAGCAGTTCTTC

J gene: TRBJ1-2
CDR3 length: 14
clone size: many
D gene: TRBD1
V gene: TRBV6-1
CDR3 protein: CASSGTGLNLGYTF
CDR3 DNA: TGTGCCAGCAGTGGGACAGGGCTCAATCTTGGCTACACCTTC

J gene: TRBJ2-7
CDR3 length: 14
clone size: few
D gene: TRBD1
V gene: TRBV5-1
CDR3 protein: CASSGQGASYEQYF
CDR3 DNA: TGCGCCAGCAGCGGACAGGGGGCCTCCTACGAGCAGTACTTC

J gene: TRBJ1-5
CDR3 length: 15
clone size: few
D gene: TRBD1
V gene: TRBV24-1
CDR3 protein: CATSETGGNNQPQHF
CDR3 DNA: TGTGCCACCAGTGAGACAGGGGGAAACAATCAGCCCCAGCATTTT

J gene: TRBJ2-5
CDR3 length: 12
clone size: many
D gene: -
V gene: TRBV12-5
CDR3 protein: CASGFTEETQYF
CDR3 DNA: TGTGCTAGTGGTTTCACCGAGGAGACCCAGTACTTC

J gene: TRBJ1-2
CDR3 length: 10
clone size: few
D gene: -
V gene: TRBV29-1
CDR3 protein: CSVPEGGYTF
CDR3 DNA: TGCAGCGTTCCCGAGGGTGGCTACACCTTC

J gene: TRBJ2-5
CDR3 length: 12
clone size: many
D gene: -
V gene: TRBV7-2
CDR3 protein: CASSFAGETQYF
CDR3 DNA: TGTGCCAGCAGCTTCGCGGGAGAGACCCAGTACTTC

J gene: TRBJ1-2
CDR3 length: 14
clone size: many
D gene: -
V gene: TRBV11-2
CDR3 protein: CASSLRTRVTGYTF
CDR3 DNA: TGTGCCAGCAGCCTCAGGACAAGGGTGACGGGCTACACCTTC

J gene: TRBJ2-1
CDR3 length: 12
clone size: -
D gene: -
V gene: TRBV20-1
CDR3 protein: CSARAQRGGQFF
CDR3 DNA: TGCAGTGCTAGAGCACAAAGAGGGGGGCAGTTCTTC

J gene: TRBJ1-1
CDR3 length: 16
clone size: -
D gene: TRBD1
V gene: TRBV4-1
CDR3 protein: CASSHPGGAMDTEAFF
CDR3 DNA: TGCGCCAGCAGCCACCCAGGGGGCGCGATGGACACTGAAGCTTTCTTT

J gene: TRBJ1-2
CDR3 length: 12
clone size: few
D gene: -
V gene: TRBV28
CDR3 protein: CASRHSSDGYTF
CDR3 DNA: TGTGCCAGCAGACACTCATCCGATGGCTACACCTTC

J gene: TRBJ2-7
CDR3 length: 16
clone size: -
D gene: TRBD1
V gene: TRBV7-6
CDR3 protein: CASSLRPGQGIYEQYF
CDR3 DNA: TGTGCCAGCAGCTTGCGACCGGGACAGGGGATCTACGAGCAGTACTTC

J gene: TRBJ2-7
CDR3 length: 14
clone size: many
D gene: TRBD1
V gene: TRBV3-1
CDR3 protein: CASSLRQGRDEQYF
CDR3 DNA: TGTGCCAGCAGCTTACGACAGGGACGGGACGAGCAGTACTTC

J gene: TRBJ2-7
CDR3 length: 16
clone size: many
D gene: -
V gene: TRBV12-5
CDR3 protein: CASGFGQGRMSYEQYF
CDR3 DNA: TGTGCTAGTGGTTTCGGCCAGGGGAGGATGAGTTACGAGCAGTACTTC

J gene: TRBJ2-2
CDR3 length: 15
clone size: -
D gene: TRBD2
V gene: TRBV30
CDR3 protein: CAWTFSGLNTGELFF
CDR3 DNA: TGTGCCTGGACCTTTAGCGGGTTGAACACCGGGGAGCTGTTTTTT

J gene: TRBJ2-1
CDR3 length: 16
clone size: -
D gene: -
V gene: TRBV20-1
CDR3 protein: CSATLLRGHVYNEQFF
CDR3 DNA: TGCAGTGCTACATTACTAAGGGGACATGTCTACAATGAGCAGTTCTTC

J gene: TRBJ2-3
CDR3 length: 16
clone size: -
D gene: -
V gene: TRBV30
CDR3 protein: CAWSSDSGTYTDTQYF
CDR3 DNA: TGTGCCTGGAGTTCCGATTCCGGGACTTACACAGATACGCAGTATTTT

J gene: TRBJ2-7
CDR3 length: 13
clone size: few
D gene: TRBD2
V gene: TRBV20-1
CDR3 protein: CSARAGGAYEQYF
CDR3 DNA: TGCAGTGCTAGGGCGGGAGGAGCCTACGAGCAGTACTTC

J gene: TRBJ2-5
CDR3 length: 14
clone size: many
D gene: -
V gene: TRBV12-3/TRBV12-4
CDR3 protein: CASSYLGHIETQYF
CDR3 DNA: TGTGCCAGCAGTTACCTGGGACATATAGAGACCCAGTACTTC

J gene: TRBJ2-7
CDR3 length: 16
clone size: -
D gene: TRBD2
V gene: TRBV28
CDR3 protein: CASSLPGLAGSGEQYF
CDR3 DNA: TGTGCCAGCAGTTTACCGGGACTAGCGGGATCCGGCGAGCAGTACTTC

J gene: TRBJ2-1
CDR3 length: 14
clone size: many
D gene: -
V gene: TRBV7-8
CDR3 protein: CASSLALMENEQFF
CDR3 DNA: TGTGCCAGCAGCTTAGCGCTAATGGAGAATGAGCAGTTCTTC

J gene: TRBJ2-2
CDR3 length: 17
clone size: few
D gene: TRBD1
V gene: TRBV11-3
CDR3 protein: CASSLGQTGGLTGELFF
CDR3 DNA: TGTGCCAGCAGCTTGGGGCAAACAGGGGGATTGACCGGGGAGCTGTTTTTT

J gene: TRBJ2-3
CDR3 length: 14
clone size: many
D gene: TRBD2
V gene: TRBV27
CDR3 protein: CASRAAGVVDTQYF
CDR3 DNA: TGTGCCAGCAGAGCAGCGGGAGTCGTAGATACGCAGTATTTT

J gene: TRBJ2-3
CDR3 length: 15
clone size: many
D gene: TRBD2
V gene: TRBV20-1
CDR3 protein: CSVAGLAGVIDTQYF
CDR3 DNA: TGCAGTGTAGCGGGACTAGCGGGAGTCATAGATACGCAGTATTTT

J gene: TRBJ1-2
CDR3 length: 13
clone size: many
D gene: -
V gene: TRBV14
CDR3 protein: CASSQASEWGYTF
CDR3 DNA: TGTGCCAGCAGCCAAGCCTCAGAATGGGGCTACACCTTC

J gene: TRBJ2-3
CDR3 length: 16
clone size: many
D gene: TRBD2
V gene: TRBV29-1
CDR3 protein: CSVDPPSGRVPDTQYF
CDR3 DNA: TGCAGCGTTGACCCTCCTAGCGGGAGGGTTCCAGATACGCAGTATTTT

J gene: TRBJ2-5
CDR3 length: 13
clone size: many
D gene: -
V gene: TRBV5-1
CDR3 protein: CASSPSLQETQYF
CDR3 DNA: TGCGCCAGCAGCCCCTCCCTCCAAGAGACCCAGTACTTC

J gene: TRBJ2-2
CDR3 length: 16
clone size: many
D gene: -
V gene: TRBV6-1
CDR3 protein: CASSEVGTGNTGELFF
CDR3 DNA: TGTGCCAGCAGTGAAGTCGGAACAGGGAACACCGGGGAGCTGTTTTTT

J gene: TRBJ2-7
CDR3 length: 14
clone size: few
D gene: TRBD2
V gene: TRBV6-2/TRBV6-3
CDR3 protein: CAGSLAGHSYEQYF
CDR3 DNA: TGTGCCGGCTCCCTAGCGGGACACTCCTACGAGCAGTACTTC

J gene: TRBJ2-1
CDR3 length: 15
clone size: many
D gene: -
V gene: TRBV30
CDR3 protein: CAWSVGVGSYNEQFF
CDR3 DNA: TGTGCCTGGAGTGTTGGGGTCGGCTCCTACAATGAGCAGTTCTTC

J gene: TRBJ2-7
CDR3 length: 14
clone size: few
D gene: -
V gene: TRBV7-6
CDR3 protein: CASSLGSQGYEQYF
CDR3 DNA: TGTGCCAGCAGCTTAGGTAGCCAGGGCTACGAGCAGTACTTC

J gene: TRBJ2-1
CDR3 length: 13
clone size: many
D gene: -
V gene: TRBV2
CDR3 protein: CASSEARGGEQFF
CDR3 DNA: TGTGCCAGCAGTGAAGCGCGGGGCGGTGAGCAGTTCTTC

J gene: TRBJ2-2
CDR3 length: 15
clone size: many
D gene: -
V gene: TRBV12-3/TRBV12-4
CDR3 protein: CASSPGLGVTGELFF
CDR3 DNA: TGTGCCAGCAGCCCCGGACTTGGAGTCACCGGGGAGCTGTTTTTT

J gene: TRBJ1-5
CDR3 length: 15
clone size: -
D gene: -
V gene: TRBV27
CDR3 protein: CASSQGGGGNQPQHF
CDR3 DNA: TGTGCCAGCAGTCAAGGGGGGGGAGGAAATCAGCCCCAGCATTTT

J gene: TRBJ2-7
CDR3 length: 15
clone size: -
D gene: -
V gene: TRBV5-4
CDR3 protein: CASSLVVARIYEQYF
CDR3 DNA: TGTGCCAGCAGCTTGGTAGTAGCGCGGATCTACGAGCAGTACTTC

J gene: TRBJ2-1
CDR3 length: 15
clone size: few
D gene: TRBD2
V gene: TRBV6-2/TRBV6-3
CDR3 protein: CASRPYLGGVHEQFF
CDR3 DNA: TGTGCCAGCAGACCGTACTTGGGAGGGGTCCATGAGCAGTTCTTC

J gene: TRBJ1-2
CDR3 length: 15
clone size: many
D gene: TRBD1
V gene: TRBV28
CDR3 protein: CASSSPTGSNYGYTF
CDR3 DNA: TGTGCCAGCAGTTCTCCGACAGGGTCTAACTATGGCTACACCTTC

J gene: TRBJ2-3
CDR3 length: 13
clone size: many
D gene: -
V gene: TRBV2
CDR3 protein: CASSDQGTDTQYF
CDR3 DNA: TGTGCCAGCAGTGACCAGGGCACAGATACGCAGTATTTT

J gene: TRBJ2-7
CDR3 length: 11
clone size: many
D gene: -
V gene: TRBV28
CDR3 protein: CASKGGDEQYF
CDR3 DNA: TGTGCCAGCAAGGGGGGCGACGAGCAGTACTTC

J gene: TRBJ2-7
CDR3 length: 16
clone size: few
D gene: TRBD1
V gene: TRBV3-1
CDR3 protein: CASSREGQGVSYEQYF
CDR3 DNA: TGTGCCAGCAGCCGAGAGGGACAGGGAGTGTCCTACGAGCAGTACTTC

J gene: TRBJ2-5
CDR3 length: 13
clone size: few
D gene: -
V gene: TRBV5-4
CDR3 protein: CASSSNQKETQYF
CDR3 DNA: TGTGCCAGCAGCTCGAACCAAAAAGAGACCCAGTACTTC

J gene: TRBJ1-1
CDR3 length: 16
clone size: many
D gene: -
V gene: TRBV10-3
CDR3 protein: CAISESRASMNTEAFF
CDR3 DNA: TGTGCCATCAGTGAGTCTCGGGCATCCATGAACACTGAAGCTTTCTTT